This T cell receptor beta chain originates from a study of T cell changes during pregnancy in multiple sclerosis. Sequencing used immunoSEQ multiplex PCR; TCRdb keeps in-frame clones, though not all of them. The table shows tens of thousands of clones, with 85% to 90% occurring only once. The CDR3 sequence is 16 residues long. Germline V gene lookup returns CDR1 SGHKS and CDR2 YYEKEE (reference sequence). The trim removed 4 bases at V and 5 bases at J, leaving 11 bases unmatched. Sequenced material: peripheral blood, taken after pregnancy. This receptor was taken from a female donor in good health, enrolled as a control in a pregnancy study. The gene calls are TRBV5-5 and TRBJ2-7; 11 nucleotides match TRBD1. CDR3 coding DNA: TGTGCCAGCAGCCATTGGCCGGGACAGGGGGTCGACGAGCAGTACTTC. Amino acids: CASSHWPGQGVDEQYF. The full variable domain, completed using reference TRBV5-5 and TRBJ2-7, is DAGVTQSPTHLIKTRGQQVTLRCSPISGHKSVSWYQQVLGQGPQFIFQYYEKEERGRGNFPDRFSARQFPNYSSELNVNALLLGDSALYLCASSHWPGQGVDEQYFGPGTRLTVT.